What follows are 31 T cell receptor beta chains derived from one specimen sequenced in a study of shared clonotypes between healthy human individuals. Produced via immunoSEQ multiplex PCR; TCRdb's table is partial and in-frame only. Of about 1.1 million clones in the sample, 70% to 80% were seen once. Sequenced material: memory CD4+ T cells from PBMCs. Subset noted: CD45RA-negative fraction. The receptors come from a man younger than 35 in good health. Some clones in this sample may be carry-over from other donors' samples.

This clone occurred a few times. The chain combines TRBV5-5 with TRBJ1-1, with D perhaps TRBD1 (5 bases). The length of the CDR3 is 15 residues. Germline values: CDR1 SGHKS, CDR2 YYEKEE (reference sequence). Trimming removed 3 bases at V and 4 bases at J, with 16 bases between. Here the CDR3 DNA reads TGTGCCAGCAGCTCTGGGGCGGGGGTAGGCACTGAAGCTTTCTTT. This codes for CASSSGAGVGTEAFF. Filled out from reference TRBV5-5 and TRBJ1-1, the complete variable domain reads DAGVTQSPTHLIKTRGQQVTLRCSPISGHKSVSWYQQVLGQGPQFIFQYYEKEERGRGNFPDRFSARQFPNYSSELNVNALLLGDSALYLCASSSGAGVGTEAFFGQGTRLTVV.

V and J are TRBV27 and TRBJ2-3; the match to TRBD2 covers 15 bases. The CDR3 consists of 19 residues. Germline V gene data show CDR1 as MNHEY and CDR2 as SMNVEV (reference sequence). With 5 bases clipped from V and 5 bases from J, the junction kept 14 bases outside the gene matches. The CDR3 sequence: CASSHKARTSGRARDTQYF. The CDR3 DNA is TGTGCCAGCAGTCACAAGGCCCGGACTAGCGGGAGGGCCCGAGATACGCAGTATTTT.

The chain carries TRBV7-9 and TRBJ1-3, with D uncertain. CDR1 SEHNR and CDR2 FQNEAQ come from the germline V gene (reference sequence). V lost 2 bases to trimming and J lost 4 bases, with 15 bases between them. The CDR3 runs to 16 residues. In DNA form, the CDR3 reads TGTGCCAGCAGCTTATTTTTCGAGGGTCCGGGAAACACCATATATTTT. Its protein product is CASSLFFEGPGNTIYF. The full variable domain, completed using reference TRBV7-9 and TRBJ1-3, is DTGVSQNPRHKITKRGQNVTFRCDPISEHNRLYWYRQTLGQGPEFLTYFQNEAQLEKSRLLSDRFSAERPKGSFSTLEIQRTEQGDSAMYLCASSLFFEGPGNTIYFGEGSWLTVV.

The chain has TRBV5-1 and TRBJ1-5; D is possibly TRBD1 (6 bases). Trimming pared 4 bases from V and 3 bases from J, leaving 11 bases between. Germline CDR1 and CDR2: SGHRS and YFSETQ. The length of the CDR3 is 14 residues. CDR3: CASSRGGLNQPQHF. DNA for the CDR3: TGCGCCAGCAGCCGGGGGGGGCTCAATCAGCCCCAGCATTTT.

This clone was counted at least ten times. J is TRBJ1-1 and V is TRBV9; possibly TRBD1 for D (5 bases). CDR3 length: 15 residues. Trimming removed 1 base at V and 8 bases at J, with 18 bases between. Germline V gene data show CDR1 as SGDLS and CDR2 as YYNGEE. The CDR3 sequence is CASSVIGVGVGEAFF. CDR3 coding DNA: TGTGCCAGCAGCGTAATCGGGGTGGGGGTAGGCGAAGCTTTCTTT.

This chain uses TRBV7-9 with TRBJ2-5; 12 nucleotides agree with TRBD2. Unmatched junction bases numbered 6, after V lost 6 bases and J lost 1 base. Germline V gene sequence: CDR1 SEHNR, CDR2 FQNEAQ (reference sequence). The CDR3 consists of 16 residues. The CDR3: CASSPSGRGFQETQYF. The DNA of the CDR3 is TGTGCCAGCAGTCCTAGCGGGAGGGGTTTCCAAGAGACCCAGTACTTC.

V gene TRBV2 combines with J gene TRBJ1-4, with D unresolved. The CDR3 consists of 14 residues. CDR1 is SNHLY and CDR2 is FYNNEI in the germline V gene. Deletions cut 6 bases from V and 8 bases from J, with 16 bases between. The chain's CDR3 is CASRVSDLGEKLFF. The CDR3 DNA reads as TGTGCCAGCAGAGTGTCGGATCTAGGGGAAAAACTGTTTTTT.

This clone came up once. J is TRBJ2-3 and V is TRBV11-2, with D unresolved. Looked up from germline, CDR1 is SGHAT and CDR2 is FQNNGV. This CDR3 contains 14 residues. V was trimmed by 3 bases and J by 0 bases, leaving 7 bases between them. The CDR3 sequence: CASSFLGSTDTQYF. CDR3 in DNA: TGTGCCAGCAGCTTCCTAGGTAGCACAGATACGCAGTATTTT.

The rearrangement joins TRBV6-5 to TRBJ2-1; 7 nucleotides line up with TRBD2. This CDR3 region has 16 residues. V was clipped by 2 bases and J by 5 bases; unmatched bases: 9. Germline values: CDR1 MNHEY, CDR2 SVGAGI. The chain's CDR3 is CASSYPSPGGNNEQFF. CDR3 DNA: TGTGCCAGCAGTTACCCTTCTCCCGGGGGGAACAATGAGCAGTTCTTC.

This clone was detected ten times or more. The chain couples TRBV18 to TRBJ2-1, with 7 bases fitting TRBD1. The CDR3 is 14 residues long. The junction had 8 bases not matched to a gene; V was cut back by 5 bases and J by 7 bases. Germline CDR1 reads KGHSH; CDR2 reads LQKENI. The CDR3 reads CASSEGDSRNEQFF. In nucleotides, the CDR3 is TGTGCCAGCTCAGAGGGGGACAGCAGGAATGAGCAGTTCTTC.

Worth noting for this clone: Given a much more abundant clone one base away, this may be a read error. The same CDR3 can be traced to other DNA sequences in this sample. The chain employs TRBV5-1 and TRBJ2-3; 9 bases line up with TRBD2. Trimming took 0 bases from V and 3 from J; bases not matched to a gene: 2. This CDR3 has 15 amino acids. Germline values: CDR1 SGHRS, CDR2 YFSETQ. CDR3 in DNA: TGCGCCAGCAGCTTGGGCCTAGCGGGGACAGATACGCAGTATTTT. This gives the protein CASSLGLAGTDTQYF.

The rearrangement joins TRBV7-9 to TRBJ2-7; no clear D. This CDR3 is built from 19 residues. The germline gives CDR1 SEHNR, CDR2 FQNEAQ (reference sequence). Trimming left V 4 bases short and J 0 bases short, with 25 bases between. The CDR3 loop is CASSSPPSFKGSSSYEQYF. CDR3 nucleotides: TGTGCCAGCAGCTCCCCGCCCTCTTTCAAGGGCAGCAGCTCCTACGAGCAGTACTTC.

This chain joins TRBV4-3 and TRBJ2-2; 11 nucleotides line up with TRBD2. The CDR3 consists of 16 residues. CDR1 is LGHNA, CDR2 YSLEER, per germline. J was trimmed by 3 bases and V by 3 bases; bases with no gene match: 3. CDR3: CASSQLAGGDTGELFF. Written as DNA, the CDR3 is TGCGCCAGCAGCCAGTTAGCGGGAGGGGACACCGGGGAGCTGTTTTTT.

The chain is built from TRBV9 and TRBJ2-7; 9 nucleotides agree with TRBD1. CDR3 length: 15 amino acids. The germline CDR1 and CDR2 sequences are SGDLS and YYNGEE. With V trimmed by 3 bases and J by 2 bases, 6 bases remained unmatched. As DNA, the CDR3 is TGTGCCAGCAGCGCGGCGACAGGGGGGGCCTACGAGCAGTACTTC. It translates to CASSAATGGAYEQYF.

The chain joins TRBV29-1 to TRBJ2-5, with TRBD2 identical over 10 bases. This CDR3 comprises 14 residues. With V trimmed by 5 bases and J by 4 bases, 7 bases remained unmatched. Germline CDR1 SQVTM, CDR2 ANQGSEA. CDR3 bases: TGCAGCGTTTGGGCTAGCGGGAGTCGAGAGACCCAGTACTTC. Its protein is CSVWASGSRETQYF. Complete variable domain (other parts from reference TRBV29-1 and TRBJ2-5): SAVISQKPSRDICQRGTSLTIQCQVDSQVTMMFWYRQQPGQSLTLIATANQGSEATYESGFVIDKFPISRPNLTFSTLTVSNMSPEDSSIYLCSVWASGSRETQYFGPGTRLLVL.

This clone was seen a few times. This chain links TRBV7-9 with TRBJ2-4, with 8 nucleotides matching TRBD2. The germline V gene encodes CDR1 SEHNR and CDR2 FQNEAQ (reference sequence). The ends lost 5 bases at V and 10 bases at J; junction bases unmatched: 10. The CDR3 is 14 residues long. This chain's CDR3 is CASSPGGGLRIQYF. CDR3 nucleotide sequence: TGTGCCAGCAGCCCCGGGGGGGGTTTGAGAATTCAGTACTTC.

The chain recombines TRBV6-1 with TRBJ1-3, with unresolved D. Trimming removed 1 base at V and 0 bases at J, with 7 bases between. Per the germline V gene, CDR1 is MNHNS and CDR2 is SASEGT. The CDR3 has 15 residues. CDR3 amino acids: CASSEVGPSGNTIYF. The CDR3 DNA follows: TGTGCCAGCAGTGAAGTTGGACCCTCTGGAAACACCATATATTTT.

The genes are TRBV5-1 and TRBJ1-1; a weak D match, TRBD1 (6 bases). This CDR3 spans 15 amino acids. Trimming took off 2 bases at V and 1 base at J, with 12 bases between the two ends. The germline gives CDR1 SGHRS, CDR2 YFSETQ. CDR3 sequence (DNA): TGCGCCAGCAGCTTTGCGCAGGGACAGAACACTGAAGCTTTCTTT. Encoded protein: CASSFAQGQNTEAFF.

The V gene is TRBV6-6, the J gene TRBJ1-1; TRBD1 might be the D (6 bases). CDR3 length equals 14 residues. V lost 6 bases to trimming and J lost 1 base, with 12 bases between them. Germline CDR1 reads MNHNY; CDR2 reads SVGAGI (reference sequence). CDR3 protein: CASRAGTRNTEAFF. Written as DNA, the CDR3 is TGTGCCAGCAGGGCCGGGACAAGGAACACTGAAGCTTTCTTT.

V is TRBV11-1 and J is TRBJ2-7; TRBD2 agrees at 7 bases. Germline V gene sequence: CDR1 SGHAT, CDR2 FQDESV (reference sequence). The CDR3 has 18 amino acids. V dropped 3 bases and J dropped 5; count of bases not matched to a gene: 19. The CDR3 DNA sequence: TGTGCCAGCAGCTTTAAGCGAGCGGGGCAGCCGGGCGCCCACGAGCAGTACTTC. Amino acids: CASSFKRAGQPGAHEQYF.

This chain uses TRBV4-1 with TRBJ2-5, with TRBD1 matching over 7 bases. The CDR3 is 16 residues long. Per the germline V gene, CDR1 is MGHRA and CDR2 is YSYEKL. The ends lost 4 bases at V and 2 bases at J; junction bases unmatched: 10. CDR3 amino acids: CASSLYPPGQQETQYF. The CDR3 bases are TGCGCCAGCAGCCTATACCCACCGGGACAGCAAGAGACCCAGTACTTC.

The chain carries TRBV30 and TRBJ1-2; D may be TRBD1 (5 bases). This CDR3 is built from 13 residues. Trimming cost V 0 bases and J 7 bases, with 12 bases left between them. Germline CDR1 and CDR2: GTSNPN and SVGIG (reference sequence). In DNA, the CDR3 is TGTGCCTGGAGTGTCGGCGGACATCGTGGCTACACCTTC. Residues: CAWSVGGHRGYTF.

As to this clone: The same CDR3 can be traced to other DNA sequences in this sample. The chain joins TRBV10-3 to TRBJ2-7; D perhaps matches TRBD1 (6 bases). CDR1 and CDR2 (germline): ENHRY, SYGVKD. Trimming removed 3 bases from V and 2 bases from J, with 8 bases in between. The CDR3 loop spans 13 amino acids. The CDR3 DNA sequence: TGTGCCATCAGTGAACAGGGTACCTACGAGCAGTACTTC. This sequence encodes CAISEQGTYEQYF.

For this clone: This specimen includes other DNA sequences encoding the same CDR3. The chain employs TRBV5-1 and TRBJ2-2, with a tentative D call TRBD1 (5 bases). CDR3 length: 14 residues. The V end lost 4 bases, the J end lost 2 bases, and 9 bases lay between the germline ends. Germline V gene sequence: CDR1 SGHRS, CDR2 YFSETQ. In DNA, the CDR3 is TGCGCCAGCAGCCGAGACAGTAACACCGGGGAGCTGTTTTTT. Protein: CASSRDSNTGELFF.

This clone came up many times. This rearrangement joins TRBV30 to TRBJ1-2; 8 positions agree with TRBD1. This CDR3 spans 13 amino acids. V was clipped by 0 bases and J by 8 bases; unmatched bases: 5. In germline, CDR1 is GTSNPN, CDR2 SVGIG (reference sequence). For the CDR3, the DNA is TGTGCCTGGAGTGTACCACAGGGGGGAGGCTACACCTTC. Its translation is CAWSVPQGGGYTF.

This rearrangement joins TRBV4-2 to TRBJ1-5; D is possibly TRBD1 (5 bases). The CDR3 is 14 residues long. V shed 4 bases and J shed 4 bases, with 11 bases lying between them. Germline CDR1 and CDR2: LGHNA and YNFKEQ. As DNA, the CDR3 is TGTGCCAGCAGCCCGACAGAGAAGAATCAGCCCCAGCATTTT. It codes for CASSPTEKNQPQHF.

The V gene is TRBV2, the J gene TRBJ2-1; a weak D match, TRBD2 (5 bases). Trimming pared 4 bases from V and 4 bases from J, leaving 14 bases between. This CDR3 comprises 15 residues. In germline, CDR1 is SNHLY, CDR2 FYNNEI. CDR3 sequence reads: CASSVGGRPYNEQFF. As DNA, the CDR3 is TGTGCCAGCAGTGTAGGTGGGAGACCTTACAATGAGCAGTTCTTC.

The rearrangement links TRBV9 to TRBJ1-1, with D tentatively TRBD1 (5 bases). V lost 3 bases to trimming and J lost 4 bases, with 19 bases between them. The CDR3 loop spans 16 amino acids. Germline-derived CDR1 and CDR2 are SGDLS and YYNGEE. CDR3 DNA sequence: TGTGCCAGCAGCGGTGGAGGGGTGGATTCGACCACTGAAGCTTTCTTT. Residues: CASSGGGVDSTTEAFF.

The chain links TRBV28 to TRBJ1-1; 8 positions agree with TRBD1. The CDR3 totals 16 residues. In germline, CDR1 is MDHEN, CDR2 SYDVKM. The trim removed 5 bases at V and 7 bases at J, leaving 15 bases unmatched. CDR3 DNA: TGTGCCAGCAGTCCAACTCTACAGGGGGGACGAGGTGAAGCTTTCTTT. This translates into CASSPTLQGGRGEAFF. The variable domain in full, with the rest retrieved from reference TRBV28 and TRBJ1-1, is DVKVTQSSRYLVKRTGEKVFLECVQDMDHENMFWYRQDPGLGLRLIYFSYDVKMKEKGDIPEGYSVSREKKERFSLILESASTNQTSMYLCASSPTLQGGRGEAFFGQGTRLTVV.

CDR3 coding DNA: TGTGCCAGCAGCTTACAGGGCCCAGGGGGGTCAGATACGCAGTATTTT. This gives the protein CASSLQGPGGSDTQYF. The rearrangement uses TRBV7-2 and TRBJ2-3; TRBD1 might be the D (7 bases). The CDR3 spans 16 residues. Germline V gene data show CDR1 as SGHTA and CDR2 as FQGNSA. Between the trimmed V and J ends, which lost 2 bases and 4 bases, there was a span of 16 bases.

This sequence joins TRBV4-2 and TRBJ2-2; 7 positions agree with TRBD1. There are 20 residues in the CDR3. The germline V gene has CDR1 LGHNA and CDR2 YNFKEQ. V gave up 0 bases and J gave up 4 bases; unmatched junction bases: 17. CDR3 DNA: TGTGCCAGCAGCCAAGAACTGGGAGACAGGGCGATTGGGGGCACCGGGGAGCTGTTTTTT. This encodes CASSQELGDRAIGGTGELFF.